Below are 5 T cell receptor beta chains sequenced from a single sample in a study of T cell responses to AZD1222 COVID-19 vaccine. This table comes from immunoSEQ multiplex PCR, and its TCRdb copy is limited to in-frame clones, with some not included. The profile shows roughly 49,000 clones, around three quarters of them singletons. The sample consisted of peripheral blood, taken on day 0 of AZD1222 vaccination. The receptors stem from an adult in good health.

The chain employs TRBV15 and TRBJ2-1, with TRBD1 as a possible D gene (6 bases). The germline gives CDR1 LNHNV, CDR2 YYDKDF (reference sequence). Trimming shortened V by 0 bases and J by 4 bases, and 19 bases separated the two germline ends. The CDR3 covers 18 residues. CDR3 coding DNA: TGTGCCACCAGCAGAGAAGGCCAGGGGCCCTTCTTTTACAATGAGCAGTTCTTC. Protein: CATSREGQGPFFYNEQFF.

The chain couples TRBV6-5 to TRBJ2-7; D is perhaps TRBD1 or TRBD2 (6 bases each). The germline V gene encodes CDR1 MNHEY and CDR2 SVGAGI. The CDR3 has 15 amino acids. V lost 6 bases, J lost 2 bases, and 17 bases lay in between. In DNA form, the CDR3 reads TGTGCCAGCAGAGGGGGAGGAAAAGGTCCCTACGAGCAGTACGTC. It is translated as CASRGGGKGPYEQYV.

In the case of this clone: The junction departs from germline at one end; a sequencing error may be responsible. The chain joins TRBV9 to TRBJ2-3; 13 nucleotides match TRBD2. The CDR3 is made up of 19 amino acids. The germline CDR1 and CDR2 sequences are SGDLS and YYNGEE. The CDR3 here is CVSTETSGGPGPGTDTQYF. The CDR3, as DNA: TGTGTCAGCACCGAGACTAGCGGGGGGCCCGGGCCGGGGACAGATACGCAGTATTTT.

The genes are TRBV14 and TRBJ2-6; 9 nucleotides agree with TRBD1. The V gene end was trimmed by 0 bases and the J gene end by 0 bases; junction bases not matched to a gene: 6. Germline CDR1 and CDR2: SGHDN and FVKESK. The CDR3 runs to 19 residues. The CDR3 DNA reads as TGTGCCAGCAGCCAAGAGAGGGACAGGGCCCTCTCTGGGGCCAACGTCCTGACTTTC. It encodes CASSQERDRALSGANVLTF.

Only one count was recorded for this clone. The V call is TRBV19, the J call TRBJ2-7, with TRBD1 matching 8 bases. Trimming took 5 bases from V and 5 from J; bases not matched to a gene: 11. The CDR3 runs 15 residues. Germline CDR1 LNHDA, CDR2 SQIVND (reference sequence). The CDR3 region is CASSPARGRIHEQYF. The CDR3 coding sequence is TGTGCCAGTAGTCCAGCCAGGGGGCGCATCCACGAGCAGTACTTC.